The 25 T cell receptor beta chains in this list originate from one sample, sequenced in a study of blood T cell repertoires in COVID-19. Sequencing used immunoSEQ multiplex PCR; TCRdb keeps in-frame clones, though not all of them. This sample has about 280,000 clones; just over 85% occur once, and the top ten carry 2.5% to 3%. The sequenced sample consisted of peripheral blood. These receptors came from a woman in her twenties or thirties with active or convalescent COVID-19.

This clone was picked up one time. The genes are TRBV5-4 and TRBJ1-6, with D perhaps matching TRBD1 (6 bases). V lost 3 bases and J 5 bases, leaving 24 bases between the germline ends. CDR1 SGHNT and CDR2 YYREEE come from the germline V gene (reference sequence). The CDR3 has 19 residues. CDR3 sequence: CASSSRRGGALEDNSPLHF. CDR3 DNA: TGTGCCAGCAGCTCGCGTCGGGGGGGGGCCCTGGAGGATAATTCACCCCTCCACTTT.

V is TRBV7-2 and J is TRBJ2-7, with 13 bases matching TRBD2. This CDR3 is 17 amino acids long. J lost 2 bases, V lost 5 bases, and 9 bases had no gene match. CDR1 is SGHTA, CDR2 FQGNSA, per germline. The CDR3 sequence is CASSKQLAGGVTYEQYF. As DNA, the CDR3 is TGTGCCAGCAGCAAGCAACTAGCGGGGGGGGTCACCTACGAGCAGTACTTC.

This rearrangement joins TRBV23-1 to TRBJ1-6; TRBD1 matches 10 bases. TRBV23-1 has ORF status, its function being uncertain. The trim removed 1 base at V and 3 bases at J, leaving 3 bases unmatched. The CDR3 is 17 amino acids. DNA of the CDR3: TGCGCCAGCAGTCAATGGACAGGGGGTCTCTATAATTCACCCCTCCACTTT. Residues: CASSQWTGGLYNSPLHF.

Here the CDR3 reads CASSRSGQGSTDTQYF. The CDR3 DNA reads TGCGCCAGCAGCCGCTCTGGACAGGGAAGCACAGATACGCAGTATTTT. J is TRBJ2-3 and V is TRBV5-1, with TRBD1 matching 8 bases. The CDR3 has 16 residues. In germline, CDR1 is SGHRS, CDR2 YFSETQ. V trimming: 4 bases; J trimming: 0 bases; junction bases outside the gene matches: 7.

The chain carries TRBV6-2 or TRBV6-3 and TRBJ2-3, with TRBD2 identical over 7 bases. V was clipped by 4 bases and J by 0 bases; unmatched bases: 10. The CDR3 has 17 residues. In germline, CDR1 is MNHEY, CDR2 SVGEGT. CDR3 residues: CASSLARAGISTDTQYF. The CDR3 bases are TGTGCCAGCAGTTTGGCGCGAGCGGGGATTAGCACAGATACGCAGTATTTT.

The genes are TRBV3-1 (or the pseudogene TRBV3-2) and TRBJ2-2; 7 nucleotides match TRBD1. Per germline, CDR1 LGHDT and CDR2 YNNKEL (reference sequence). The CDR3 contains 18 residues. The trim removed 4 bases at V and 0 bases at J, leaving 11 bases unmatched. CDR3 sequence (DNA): TGTGCCAGCAGCCCCTGGGACAGATGGTCAACGAACACCGGGGAGCTGTTTTTT. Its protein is CASSPWDRWSTNTGELFF.

The CDR3 sequence is CASSSTPENYGYTF. The CDR3 DNA reads TGTGCCAGCAGTTCGACACCAGAAAACTATGGCTACACCTTC. The gene calls are TRBV6-2 or TRBV6-3 and TRBJ1-2; D call uncertain. The CDR3 sequence is 14 residues long. Trimming took off 4 bases at V and 2 bases at J, with 11 bases between the two ends. Germline values: CDR1 MNHEY, CDR2 SVGEGT.

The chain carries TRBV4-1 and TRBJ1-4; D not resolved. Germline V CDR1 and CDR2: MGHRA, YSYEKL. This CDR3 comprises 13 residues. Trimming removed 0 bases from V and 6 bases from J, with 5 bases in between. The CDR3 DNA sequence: TGCGCCAGCAGCCAAGACACGGATGAAAAACTGTTTTTT. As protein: CASSQDTDEKLFF.

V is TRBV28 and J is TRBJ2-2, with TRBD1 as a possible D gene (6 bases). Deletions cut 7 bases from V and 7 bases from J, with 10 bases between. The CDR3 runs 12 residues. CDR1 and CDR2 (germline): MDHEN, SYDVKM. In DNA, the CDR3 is TGTGCCAGCAATCAGGGGATCGGGGAGCTGTTTTTT. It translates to CASNQGIGELFF. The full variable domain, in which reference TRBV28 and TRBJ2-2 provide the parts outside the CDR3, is DVKVTQSSRYLVKRTGEKVFLECVQDMDHENMFWYRQDPGLGLRLIYFSYDVKMKEKGDIPEGYSVSREKKERFSLILESASTNQTSMYLCASNQGIGELFFGEGSRLTVL.

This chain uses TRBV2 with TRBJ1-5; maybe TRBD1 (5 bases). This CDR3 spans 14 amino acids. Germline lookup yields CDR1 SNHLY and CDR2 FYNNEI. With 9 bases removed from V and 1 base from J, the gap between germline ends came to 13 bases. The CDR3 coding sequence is TGTGCCAGTTCTTTACAGGTGAGCAATCAGCCCCAGCATTTT. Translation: CASSLQVSNQPQHF.

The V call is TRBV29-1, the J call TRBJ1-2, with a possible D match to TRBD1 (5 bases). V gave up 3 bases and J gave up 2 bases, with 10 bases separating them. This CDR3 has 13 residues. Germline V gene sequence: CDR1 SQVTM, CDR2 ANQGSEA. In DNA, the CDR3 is TGCAGCGTTGATCCGGGGGGGAACTATGGCTACACCTTC. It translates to CSVDPGGNYGYTF. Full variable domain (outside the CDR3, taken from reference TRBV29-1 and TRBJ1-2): SAVISQKPSRDICQRGTSLTIQCQVDSQVTMMFWYRQQPGQSLTLIATANQGSEATYESGFVIDKFPISRPNLTFSTLTVSNMSPEDSSIYLCSVDPGGNYGYTFGSGTRLTVV.

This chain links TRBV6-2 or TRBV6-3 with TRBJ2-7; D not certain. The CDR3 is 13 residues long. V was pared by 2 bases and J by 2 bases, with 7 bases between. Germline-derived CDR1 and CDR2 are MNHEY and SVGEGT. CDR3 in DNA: TGTGCCAGCAGTTACCCAGTCCCCTACGAGCAGTACTTC. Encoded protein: CASSYPVPYEQYF.

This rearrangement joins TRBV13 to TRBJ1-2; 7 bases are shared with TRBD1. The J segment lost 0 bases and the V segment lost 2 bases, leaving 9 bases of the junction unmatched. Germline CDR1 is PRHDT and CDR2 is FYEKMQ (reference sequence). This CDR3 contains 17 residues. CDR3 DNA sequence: TGTGCCAGCAGCTTAATACAGGGGAGTGGGGCTAACTATGGCTACACCTTC. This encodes CASSLIQGSGANYGYTF.

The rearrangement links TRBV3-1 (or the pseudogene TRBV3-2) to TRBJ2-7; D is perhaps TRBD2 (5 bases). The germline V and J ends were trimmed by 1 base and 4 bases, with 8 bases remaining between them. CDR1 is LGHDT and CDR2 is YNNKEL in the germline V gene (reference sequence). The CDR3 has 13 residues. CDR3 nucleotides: TGTGCCAGCAGCCAAGTCCCGGGGTACGAGCAGTACTTC. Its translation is CASSQVPGYEQYF.

CDR3 bases: TGTGCCAGCAGCTCGCGGGGGCGGGGTGAAAAACTGTTTTTT. Its protein product is CASSSRGRGEKLFF. This chain links TRBV7-2 with TRBJ1-4; tentative D call: TRBD1 (6 bases). Trimming cost V 4 bases and J 7 bases, with 13 bases left between them. There are 14 residues in the CDR3. Germline CDR1 is SGHTA and CDR2 is FQGNSA.

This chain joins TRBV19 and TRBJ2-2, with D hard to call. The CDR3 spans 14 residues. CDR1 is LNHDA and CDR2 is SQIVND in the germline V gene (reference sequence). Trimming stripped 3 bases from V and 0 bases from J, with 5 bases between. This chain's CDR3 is CASSMAANTGELFF. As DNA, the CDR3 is TGTGCCAGTAGTATGGCAGCGAACACCGGGGAGCTGTTTTTT. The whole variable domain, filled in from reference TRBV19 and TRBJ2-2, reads DGGITQSPKYLFRKEGQNVTLSCEQNLNHDAMYWYRQDPGQGLRLIYYSQIVNDFQKGDIAEGYSVSREKKESFPLTVTSAQKNPTAFYLCASSMAANTGELFFGEGSRLTVL.

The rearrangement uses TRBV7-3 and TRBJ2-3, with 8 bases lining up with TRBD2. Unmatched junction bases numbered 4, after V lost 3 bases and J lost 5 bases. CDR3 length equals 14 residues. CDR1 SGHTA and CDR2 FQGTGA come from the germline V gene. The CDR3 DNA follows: TGTGCCAGCAGCTTCGGTGCGGGGGGAGATACGCAGTATTTT. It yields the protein CASSFGAGGDTQYF. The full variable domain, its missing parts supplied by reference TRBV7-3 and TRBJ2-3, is GAGVSQTPSNKVTEKGKYVELRCDPISGHTALYWYRQSLGQGPEFLIYFQGTGAADDSGLPNDRFFAVRPEGSVSTLKIQRTERGDSAVYLCASSFGAGGDTQYFGPGTRLTVL.

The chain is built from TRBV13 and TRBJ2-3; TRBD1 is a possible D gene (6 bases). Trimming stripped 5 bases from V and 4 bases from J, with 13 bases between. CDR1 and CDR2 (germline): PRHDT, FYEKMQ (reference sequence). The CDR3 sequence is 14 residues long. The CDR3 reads CASSRRQVPDTQYF. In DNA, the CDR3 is TGTGCCAGCAGCCGGCGACAGGTCCCAGATACGCAGTATTTT.

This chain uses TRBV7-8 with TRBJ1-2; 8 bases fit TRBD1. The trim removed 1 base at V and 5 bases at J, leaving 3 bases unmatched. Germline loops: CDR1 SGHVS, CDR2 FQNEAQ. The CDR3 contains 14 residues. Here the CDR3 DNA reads TGTGCCAGCAGCTTAGGGACAGGGCCTTATGGCTACACCTTC. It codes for CASSLGTGPYGYTF.

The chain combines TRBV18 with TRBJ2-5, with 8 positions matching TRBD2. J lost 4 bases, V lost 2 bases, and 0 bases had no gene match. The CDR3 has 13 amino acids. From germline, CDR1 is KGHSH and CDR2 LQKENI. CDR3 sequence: CASSPGTRETQYF. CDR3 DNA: TGTGCCAGCTCACCAGGGACTAGAGAGACCCAGTACTTC.

CDR3 coding DNA: TGTGCCAGCAGCGAGGCCGGGACTAGCGGGGGGTCTCCCTACGAGCAGTACTTC. Protein: CASSEAGTSGGSPYEQYF. V and J are TRBV7-2 and TRBJ2-7, with 15 bases matching TRBD2. The CDR3 totals 18 residues. Germline lookup yields CDR1 SGHTA and CDR2 FQGNSA. The V and J ends lost 5 bases and 2 bases, in that order; junction bases with no gene match: 10.

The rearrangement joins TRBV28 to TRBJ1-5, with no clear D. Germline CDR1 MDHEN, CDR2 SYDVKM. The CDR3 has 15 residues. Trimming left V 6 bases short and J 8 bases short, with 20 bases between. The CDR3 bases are TGTGCCAGCAGCCCGCCCGGAGGTGCCAAGAAGCCCCAGCATTTT. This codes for CASSPPGGAKKPQHF.

The CDR3 DNA follows: TGTGCCAGCAGCTTGGGGGCACCCGCTAACTATGGCTACACCTTC. This sequence encodes CASSLGAPANYGYTF. The chain links TRBV5-5 to TRBJ1-2; D is unresolved. Trimming left V 0 bases short and J 0 bases short, with 9 bases between. This CDR3 is 15 amino acids long. Germline-derived CDR1 and CDR2 are SGHKS and YYEKEE (reference sequence).

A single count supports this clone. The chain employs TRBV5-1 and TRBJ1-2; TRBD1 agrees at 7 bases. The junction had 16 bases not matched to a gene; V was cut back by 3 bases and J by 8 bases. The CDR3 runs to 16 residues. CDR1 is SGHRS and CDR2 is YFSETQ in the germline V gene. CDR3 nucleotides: TGCGCCAGCAGCTCCAGTCCCGGGACAGTCGGGGAAGGCTACACCTTC. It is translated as CASSSSPGTVGEGYTF.

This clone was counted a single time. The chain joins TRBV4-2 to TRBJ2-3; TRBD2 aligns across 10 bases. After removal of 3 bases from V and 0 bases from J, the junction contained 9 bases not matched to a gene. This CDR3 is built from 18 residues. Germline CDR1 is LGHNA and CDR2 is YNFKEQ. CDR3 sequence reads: CASSHKPRTSGSTDTQYF. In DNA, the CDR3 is TGTGCCAGCAGCCATAAGCCGCGGACTAGCGGAAGCACAGATACGCAGTATTTT.